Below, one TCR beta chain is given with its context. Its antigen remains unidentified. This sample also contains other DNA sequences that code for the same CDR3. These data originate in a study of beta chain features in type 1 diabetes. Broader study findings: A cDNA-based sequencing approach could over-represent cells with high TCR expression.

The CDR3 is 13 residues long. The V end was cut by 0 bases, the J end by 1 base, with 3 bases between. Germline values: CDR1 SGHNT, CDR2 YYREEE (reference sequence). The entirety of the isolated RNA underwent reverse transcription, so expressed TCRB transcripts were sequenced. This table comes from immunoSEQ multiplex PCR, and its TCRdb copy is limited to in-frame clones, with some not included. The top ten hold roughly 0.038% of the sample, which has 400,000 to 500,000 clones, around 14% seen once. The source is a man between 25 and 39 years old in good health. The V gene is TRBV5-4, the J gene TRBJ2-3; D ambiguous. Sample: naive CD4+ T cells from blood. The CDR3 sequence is CASSLGGTDTQYF. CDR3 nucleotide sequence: TGTGCCAGCAGCTTGGGCGGCACAGATACGCAGTATTTT.